The 5 T cell receptor beta chains given below trace back to one sample, sequenced in a study of blood T cell repertoires in COVID-19. Clones were read by immunoSEQ multiplex PCR, and TCRdb kept only the in-frame ones, dropping some. The repertoire consists of 200,000 or so clones, with approximately 80% occurring once and the leading ten covering about 10%. The source material was peripheral blood. The receptors stem from a woman over 75 with COVID-19, enrolled during active disease.

V gene TRBV6-5 combines with J gene TRBJ2-5; 8 nucleotides agree with TRBD2. The germline V gene encodes CDR1 MNHEY and CDR2 SVGAGI. The CDR3 sequence is 15 residues long. The V and J ends lost 7 bases and 3 bases, in that order; junction bases with no gene match: 10. The CDR3, as DNA: TGTGCCAGCACCTCGGGGGGGCTTGGGAAAGAGACCCAGTACTTC. The encoded protein is CASTSGGLGKETQYF.

V is TRBV30 and J is TRBJ1-2; tentatively, D is TRBD1 (5 bases). CDR1 is GTSNPN and CDR2 is SVGIG in the germline V gene (reference sequence). The CDR3 runs 12 residues. Trimming took off 4 bases at V and 8 bases at J, with 14 bases between the two ends. This CDR3 is CAWTSRQGGYTF. CDR3 nucleotide sequence: TGTGCCTGGACCTCCAGGCAGGGAGGCTACACCTTC.

This clone was recorded a few times. The chain couples TRBV2 to TRBJ2-1; possible D gene TRBD1, 7 bases. The V and J ends lost 0 bases and 7 bases respectively, with 16 bases between them. This CDR3 has 16 amino acids. CDR1 and CDR2 (germline): SNHLY, FYNNEI. CDR3 loop: CASSEAGGRLGNEQFF. DNA of the CDR3: TGTGCCAGCAGTGAAGCAGGGGGCAGACTAGGAAATGAGCAGTTCTTC.

In DNA, the CDR3 is TGTGCCAGCAGCCAACCCAGGGGTATAGGAGGAAGTAATTCACCCCTCCACTTT. Translated: CASSQPRGIGGSNSPLHF. The V gene is TRBV3-1 (or the pseudogene TRBV3-2), the J gene TRBJ1-6, with D possibly TRBD1 on 6 matching bases. CDR3 length: 18 residues. CDR1 is LGHDT and CDR2 is YNNKEL in the germline V gene (reference sequence). Between the trimmed V and J ends, which lost 2 bases and 6 bases, there was a span of 20 bases.

V usage is TRBV19 and J usage is TRBJ2-1; D perhaps matches TRBD2 (5 bases). CDR1 and CDR2 (germline): LNHDA, SQIVND (reference sequence). The germline V and J ends were trimmed by 2 bases and 3 bases, with 8 bases remaining between them. The CDR3 covers 14 residues. For the CDR3, the DNA is TGTGCCAGTAGTATACTCGGGAACTACAATGAGCAGTTCTTC. Protein sequence: CASSILGNYNEQFF.